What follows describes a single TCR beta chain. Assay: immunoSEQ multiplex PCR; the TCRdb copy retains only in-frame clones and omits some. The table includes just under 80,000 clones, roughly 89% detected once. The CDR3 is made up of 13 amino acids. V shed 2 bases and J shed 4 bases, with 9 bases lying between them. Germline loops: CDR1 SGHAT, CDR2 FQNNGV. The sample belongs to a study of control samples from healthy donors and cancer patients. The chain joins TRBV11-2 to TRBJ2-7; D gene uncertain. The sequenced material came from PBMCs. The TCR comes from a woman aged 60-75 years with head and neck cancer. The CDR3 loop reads CASSLIVNYEQYF. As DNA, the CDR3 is TGTGCCAGCAGCTTAATCGTGAATTACGAGCAGTACTTC. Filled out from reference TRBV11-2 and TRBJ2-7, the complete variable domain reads EAGVAQSPRYKIIEKRQSVAFWCNPISGHATLYWYQQILGQGPKLLIQFQNNGVVDDSQLPKDRFSAERLKGVDSTLKIQPAKLEDSAVYLCASSLIVNYEQYFGPGTRLTVT.